What follows are 20 T cell receptor beta chains derived from one specimen sequenced in a study of OX40 agonist ivuxolimab in advanced cancers. Clones were sequenced by immunoSEQ multiplex PCR, and TCRdb holds only the in-frame ones, with some missing. The sample has 75,000 to 95,000 clones; about 91% are singletons. The sequenced sample was CD4+ or CD8+ T cells sorted from blood, obtained in a trial of the OX40 agonist ivuxolimab. These receptors were obtained from an adult with an advanced solid tumor such as melanoma, head and neck, liver or kidney cancer.

This clone has a handful of counts. V and J are TRBV30 and TRBJ2-5, with D tentatively TRBD2 (5 bases). The CDR3 is 17 amino acids. Trimming pared 0 bases from V and 3 bases from J, leaving 20 bases between. Per germline, CDR1 GTSNPN and CDR2 SVGIG (reference sequence). CDR3 bases: TGTGCCTGGAGTGTAAAGGGTTTCTTGCGGGCGAAAGAGACCCAGTACTTC. Translation: CAWSVKGFLRAKETQYF.

The V call is TRBV14, the J call TRBJ2-7; the D is unclear. CDR1 SGHDN and CDR2 FVKESK come from the germline V gene. This CDR3 is built from 15 residues. V was trimmed by 2 bases and J by 0 bases, leaving 11 bases between them. The CDR3 protein is CASSQQAGYSYEQYF. CDR3 coding DNA: TGTGCCAGCAGCCAACAGGCCGGGTACTCCTACGAGCAGTACTTC.

The V call is TRBV30, the J call TRBJ1-5; 8 positions agree with TRBD1. Germline V CDR1 and CDR2: GTSNPN, SVGIG (reference sequence). V gave up 0 bases and J gave up 7 bases; unmatched junction bases: 2. This CDR3 contains 13 residues. The CDR3 loop is CAWSVQGVQPQHF. For the CDR3, the DNA is TGTGCCTGGAGTGTACAGGGGGTCCAGCCCCAGCATTTT. Full variable domain (missing parts from reference TRBV30 and TRBJ1-5): SQTIHQWPATLVQPVGSPLSLECTVEGTSNPNLYWYRQAAGRGLQLLFYSVGIGQISSEVPQNLSASRPQDRQFILSSKKLLLSDSGFYLCAWSVQGVQPQHFGDGTRLSIL.

This sequence joins TRBV19 and TRBJ1-1; D is unclear. The CDR3 extends over 12 amino acids. Trimming cost V 5 bases and J 5 bases, with 9 bases left between them. Germline values: CDR1 LNHDA, CDR2 SQIVND (reference sequence). The CDR3 region is CASSVSATEAFF. The CDR3, as DNA: TGTGCCAGTAGTGTTAGTGCGACTGAAGCTTTCTTT. Combining the CDR3 with reference TRBV19 and TRBJ1-1 gives the whole variable domain DGGITQSPKYLFRKEGQNVTLSCEQNLNHDAMYWYRQDPGQGLRLIYYSQIVNDFQKGDIAEGYSVSREKKESFPLTVTSAQKNPTAFYLCASSVSATEAFFGQGTRLTVV.

The V and J genes are TRBV5-4 and TRBJ1-6; the D is unclear. From germline, CDR1 is SGHNT and CDR2 YYREEE (reference sequence). The V and J ends lost 0 bases and 0 bases respectively, with 7 bases between them. The CDR3 runs to 16 residues. This CDR3 is CASSLGSSSYNSPLHF. The CDR3 DNA reads as TGTGCCAGCAGCTTGGGGTCGAGCTCCTATAATTCACCCCTCCACTTT.

V gene TRBV5-4 combines with J gene TRBJ2-3; 8 bases line up with TRBD1. Germline loops: CDR1 SGHNT, CDR2 YYREEE (reference sequence). The CDR3 runs to 17 residues. J lost 0 bases, V lost 5 bases, and 11 bases had no gene match. The CDR3 is CASSFSQGARSTDTQYF. The CDR3 coding sequence is TGTGCCAGCAGTTTTTCTCAGGGGGCACGGAGCACAGATACGCAGTATTTT.

This clone was seen only a few times. The chain uses TRBV19 and TRBJ1-2, with D tentatively TRBD1 (5 bases). The germline V and J ends were trimmed by 2 bases and 8 bases, with 9 bases remaining between them. The CDR3 contains 12 residues. Germline V gives CDR1 LNHDA, CDR2 SQIVND (reference sequence). This chain's CDR3 is CASSIQGEGYTF. CDR3 DNA sequence: TGTGCCAGTAGTATACAGGGTGAAGGCTACACCTTC.

The rearrangement uses TRBV6-5 and TRBJ2-1; 8 nucleotides match TRBD2. Germline V gene data show CDR1 as MNHEY and CDR2 as SVGAGI. V lost 2 bases, J lost 8 bases, and 11 bases stayed unmatched. CDR3 length equals 16 residues. CDR3 DNA sequence: TGTGCCAGCAGTTACCTAAAAGTCGGGAGGGTCGATGAGCAGTTCTTC. Residues: CASSYLKVGRVDEQFF.

The chain has TRBV19 and TRBJ2-2; D gene uncertain. Germline CDR1 and CDR2: LNHDA and SQIVND (reference sequence). The CDR3 totals 16 residues. V gave up 3 bases and J gave up 0 bases, with 11 bases separating them. The CDR3 region has the DNA TGTGCCAGTAGTATCTCCAGACTGACGAACACCGGGGAGCTGTTTTTT. Amino acids: CASSISRLTNTGELFF.

The CDR3 DNA follows: TGTGCCAGTTCTTCCGGGACGCTCACCTACGAGCAGTACTTC. Translated: CASSSGTLTYEQYF. The genes are TRBV19 and TRBJ2-7; D is perhaps TRBD1 or TRBD2 (5 bases each). The length of the CDR3 is 14 residues. Trimming stripped 8 bases from V and 2 bases from J, with 16 bases between. Germline CDR1 reads LNHDA; CDR2 reads SQIVND (reference sequence).

The chain carries TRBV2 and TRBJ2-5; maybe TRBD1 (6 bases). Trimming cost V 3 bases and J 5 bases, with 10 bases left between them. The CDR3 runs 13 residues. Germline CDR1 and CDR2: SNHLY and FYNNEI. DNA of the CDR3: TGTGCCAGCAGTGATGGGGGCATGGAGACCCAGTACTTC. Translating gives CASSDGGMETQYF.

The CDR3 region has the DNA TGTGCCAGCAGTTCGGGGCTCCGGGAAAAACTGTTTTTT. Its protein product is CASSSGLREKLFF. The chain couples TRBV9 to TRBJ1-4; maybe TRBD1 (5 bases). Trimming removed 5 bases from V and 8 bases from J, with 13 bases in between. Germline loops: CDR1 SGDLS, CDR2 YYNGEE. This CDR3 is built from 13 residues.

This clone showed up just once. V is TRBV19 and J is TRBJ2-3, with TRBD2 as a possible D gene (5 bases). V gave up 1 base and J gave up 4 bases, with 15 bases separating them. CDR3 length: 16 amino acids. CDR1 LNHDA and CDR2 SQIVND come from the germline V gene (reference sequence). The CDR3 DNA reads as TGTGCCAGTAGTATAGCTCACTCCGGACTCGCAGATACGCAGTATTTT. This translates into CASSIAHSGLADTQYF.

V is TRBV7-8 and J is TRBJ2-7, with D perhaps matching TRBD2 (6 bases). The ends were cut back, 4 bases at V and 11 bases at J, with 18 bases in the middle. Germline CDR1 and CDR2: SGHVS and FQNEAQ. This CDR3 is built from 13 residues. The CDR3 is CASSSHPETRKYF. The CDR3 region has the DNA TGTGCCAGCAGCTCACACCCGGAGACTAGGAAGTACTTC.

This chain connects TRBV10-3 to TRBJ2-7; tentative D call: TRBD2 (5 bases). CDR1 is ENHRY and CDR2 is SYGVKD in the germline V gene. This CDR3 comprises 16 residues. V was shortened by 2 bases and J by 2 bases, with 16 bases between the two germline ends. The CDR3 DNA reads TGTGCCATCAGTGAGGGACTCCTCAAGGCCACCTACGAGCAGTACTTC. As protein: CAISEGLLKATYEQYF.

This chain joins TRBV6-6 and TRBJ2-7; 7 bases are a match to TRBD1. This CDR3 spans 13 amino acids. Germline V gives CDR1 MNHNY, CDR2 SVGAGI (reference sequence). With V trimmed by 8 bases and J by 3 bases, 7 bases remained unmatched. CDR3 nucleotides: TGTGCCAGCCAAAAGGGGGCTTACTACGAGCAGTACTTC. Amino acid sequence: CASQKGAYYEQYF.

The rearrangement uses TRBV10-2 and TRBJ1-1; TRBD1 is a possible D gene (6 bases). Per germline, CDR1 WSHSY and CDR2 SAAADI. V was cut by 5 bases and J by 0 bases, with 10 bases left in between. The CDR3 runs 14 residues. The CDR3 DNA reads TGCGCCAGCAGTAAGGGGGGGGTGAACACTGAAGCTTTCTTT. Protein sequence: CASSKGGVNTEAFF.

The V and J genes are TRBV21-1 and TRBJ2-7; TRBD2 is the table's D call, not checked against the DNA. TRBV21-1 is shown as a pseudogene. The length of the CDR3 is 17 residues. CDR3 coding DNA: TGTGCCAGCAGCAAGGAGGCTAGCGTAATTAGGGGTTACGAGCAGTACTTC. It encodes CASSKEASVIRGYEQYF.

The chain recombines TRBV7-6 with TRBJ2-5, with 14 bases aligning to TRBD2. With 5 bases clipped from V and 5 bases from J, the junction kept 10 bases outside the gene matches. This CDR3 region has 17 residues. CDR1 is SGHVS, CDR2 FNYEAQ, per germline. CDR3 region: CASSQTSGRAMGETQYF. CDR3 nucleotides: TGTGCCAGCAGCCAGACTAGCGGGAGGGCCATGGGTGAGACCCAGTACTTC.

This chain connects TRBV6-1 to TRBJ1-2, with D perhaps matching TRBD1 (6 bases). Trimming left V 4 bases short and J 2 bases short, with 11 bases between. Per germline, CDR1 MNHNS and CDR2 SASEGT. This CDR3 has 14 amino acids. CDR3 DNA: TGTGCCAGCAGTGCCGGGGGCACGAACTATGGCTACACCTTC. This codes for CASSAGGTNYGYTF.